This T cell receptor (beta chain) was found in a study of T cell repertoires in cytomegalovirus infection. TCRdb redid the calling of the reads with MiXCR, one entry per CDR3 protein. The sample shows hundreds of thousands of distinct CDR3 sequences, 20% to 25% of them seen only once. Germline V CDR1 and CDR2: MNHEY, SVGAGI. This CDR3 has 13 residues. With 3 bases removed from V and 5 bases from J, the gap between germline ends came to 8 bases. There are a few counts of this clonotype. The source is a human donor in good health (CMV status not recorded). Some clones in this sample may be carry-over from other donors' samples. The chain employs TRBV6-5 and TRBJ2-1; no clear D. The sample taken for sequencing was CD8+ T cells from PBMCs. CDR3 in amino acids: CASSYIGNNEQFF. The CDR3, as DNA: TGTGCCAGCAGTTATATAGGGAACAATGAGCAGTTCTTC.